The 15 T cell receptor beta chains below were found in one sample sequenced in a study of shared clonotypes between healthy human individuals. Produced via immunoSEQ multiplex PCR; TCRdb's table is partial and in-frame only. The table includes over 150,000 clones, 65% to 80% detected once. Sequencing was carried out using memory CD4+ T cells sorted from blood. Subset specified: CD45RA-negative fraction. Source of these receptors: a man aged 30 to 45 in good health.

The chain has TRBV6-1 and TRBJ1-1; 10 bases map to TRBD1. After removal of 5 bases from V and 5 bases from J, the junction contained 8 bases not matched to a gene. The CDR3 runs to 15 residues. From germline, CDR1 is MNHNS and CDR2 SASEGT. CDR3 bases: TGTGCCAGCAGTACGCTGGGACAGGGGCGGACTGAAGCTTTCTTT. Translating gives CASSTLGQGRTEAFF.

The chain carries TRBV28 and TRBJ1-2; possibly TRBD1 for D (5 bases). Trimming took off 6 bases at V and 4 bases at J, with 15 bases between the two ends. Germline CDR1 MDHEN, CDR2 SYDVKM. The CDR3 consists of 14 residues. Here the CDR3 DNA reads TGTGCCAGCAGCAGAGGCAGGGAGGGCTATGGCTACACCTTC. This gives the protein CASSRGREGYGYTF.

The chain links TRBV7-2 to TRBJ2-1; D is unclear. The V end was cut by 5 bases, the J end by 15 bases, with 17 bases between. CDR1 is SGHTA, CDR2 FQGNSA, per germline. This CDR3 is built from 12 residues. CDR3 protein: CASSPLTRRPFF. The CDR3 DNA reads TGTGCCAGCAGCCCGCTAACTCGTCGCCCGTTCTTC.

CDR3 sequence: CASSLAQRRSYNEQFF. CDR3 in DNA: TGTGCCAGCAGCTTGGCCCAGCGCCGATCCTACAATGAGCAGTTCTTC. V is TRBV5-4 and J is TRBJ2-1, with no clear D. V lost 0 bases and J 1 base, leaving 11 bases between the germline ends. CDR1 is SGHNT, CDR2 YYREEE, per germline (reference sequence). The CDR3 is 16 residues long.

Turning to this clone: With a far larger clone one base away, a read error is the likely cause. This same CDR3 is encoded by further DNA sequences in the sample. The CDR3 bases are TGTGCCAGCAGCCATCAATCCGCGAGGGGGAAGCAGTTCTTC. This gives the protein CASSHQSARGKQFF. The rearrangement links TRBV7-2 to TRBJ2-1, with a tentative D call TRBD1 (6 bases). The germline V and J ends were trimmed by 5 bases and 11 bases, with 19 bases remaining between them. There are 14 residues in the CDR3. Germline assignment: CDR1 SGHTA and CDR2 FQGNSA.

CDR3 DNA sequence: TGTGCCAGCAGCTTAGAAGTGATCTACGAGCAGTACTTC. Its translation is CASSLEVIYEQYF. The V and J genes are TRBV11-2 and TRBJ2-7; unclear D gene. V lost 0 bases and J 3 bases, leaving 6 bases between the germline ends. This CDR3 has 13 residues. Germline V gives CDR1 SGHAT, CDR2 FQNNGV.

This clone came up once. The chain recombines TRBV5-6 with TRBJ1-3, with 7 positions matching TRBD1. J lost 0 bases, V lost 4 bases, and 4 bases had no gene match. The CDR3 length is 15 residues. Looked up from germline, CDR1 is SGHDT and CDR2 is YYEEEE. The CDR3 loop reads CASSPGQFSGNTIYF. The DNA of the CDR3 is TGTGCCAGCAGCCCGGGACAGTTCTCTGGAAACACCATATATTTT. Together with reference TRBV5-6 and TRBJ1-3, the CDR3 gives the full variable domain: DAGVTQSPTHLIKTRGQQVTLRCSPKSGHDTVSWYQQALGQGPQFIFQYYEEEERQRGNFPDRFSGHQFPNYSSELNVNALLLGDSALYLCASSPGQFSGNTIYFGEGSWLTVV.

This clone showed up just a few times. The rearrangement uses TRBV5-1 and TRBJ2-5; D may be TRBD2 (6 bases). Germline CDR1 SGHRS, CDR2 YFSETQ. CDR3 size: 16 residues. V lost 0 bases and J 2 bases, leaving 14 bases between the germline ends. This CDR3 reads CASSLGAGSGQETQYF. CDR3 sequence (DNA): TGCGCCAGCAGCTTGGGGGCGGGTAGCGGACAAGAGACCCAGTACTTC.

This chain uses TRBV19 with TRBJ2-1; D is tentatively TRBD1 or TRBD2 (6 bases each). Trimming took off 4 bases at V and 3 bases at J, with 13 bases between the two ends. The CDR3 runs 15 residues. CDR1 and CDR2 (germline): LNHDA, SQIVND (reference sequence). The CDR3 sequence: CASSTIGGLYNEQFF. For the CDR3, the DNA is TGTGCCAGTAGTACCATAGGGGGGCTCTACAATGAGCAGTTCTTC.

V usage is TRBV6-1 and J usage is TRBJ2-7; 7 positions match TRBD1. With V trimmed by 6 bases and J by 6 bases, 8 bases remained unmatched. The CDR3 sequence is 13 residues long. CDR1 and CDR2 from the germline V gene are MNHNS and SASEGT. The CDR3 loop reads CASRYRGRGEQYF. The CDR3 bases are TGTGCCAGCAGGTACAGGGGACGGGGCGAGCAGTACTTC.

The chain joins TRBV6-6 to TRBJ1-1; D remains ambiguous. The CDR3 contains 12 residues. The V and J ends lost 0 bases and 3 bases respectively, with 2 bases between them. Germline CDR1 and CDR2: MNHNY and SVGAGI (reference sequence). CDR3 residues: CASSYSDTEAFF. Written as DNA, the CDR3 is TGTGCCAGCAGTTACTCCGACACTGAAGCTTTCTTT.

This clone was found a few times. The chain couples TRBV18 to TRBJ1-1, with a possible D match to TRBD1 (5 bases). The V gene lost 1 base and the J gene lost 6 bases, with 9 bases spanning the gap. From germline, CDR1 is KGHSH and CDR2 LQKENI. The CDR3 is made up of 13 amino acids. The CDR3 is CASSPQGMAEAFF. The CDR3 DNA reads TGTGCCAGCTCACCACAGGGGATGGCTGAAGCTTTCTTT.

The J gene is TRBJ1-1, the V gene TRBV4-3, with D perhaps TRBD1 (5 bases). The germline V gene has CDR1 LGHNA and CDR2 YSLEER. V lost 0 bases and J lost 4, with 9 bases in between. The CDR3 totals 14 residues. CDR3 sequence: CASSQEWGGTEAFF. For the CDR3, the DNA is TGCGCCAGCAGCCAAGAATGGGGGGGCACTGAAGCTTTCTTT.

DNA for the CDR3: TGTGCCAGCAGGAGCAGTTCCCTCTCCTACAATGAGCAGTTCTTC. It translates to CASRSSSLSYNEQFF. This chain joins TRBV28 and TRBJ2-1; no clear D gene. This CDR3 is built from 15 residues. The germline gives CDR1 MDHEN, CDR2 SYDVKM. Trimming removed 6 bases at V and 0 bases at J, with 12 bases between.

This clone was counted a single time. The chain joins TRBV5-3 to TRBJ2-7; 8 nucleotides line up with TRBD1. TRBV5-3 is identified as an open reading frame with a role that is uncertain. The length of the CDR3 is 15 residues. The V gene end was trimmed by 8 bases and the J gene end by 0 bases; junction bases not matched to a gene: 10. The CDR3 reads CASTRTGSSSYEQYF. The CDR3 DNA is TGTGCCAGCACCAGGACAGGGTCCAGCTCCTACGAGCAGTACTTC.